This T cell receptor beta chain stems from a study of response to subunit inactivated influenza vaccine. MiXCR was run by TCRdb on the RT-PCR reads, yielding one entry per CDR3 protein. The sample holds about 500,000 distinct CDR3 sequences, 16% seen once. The CDR3 is 13 residues long. Looked up from germline, CDR1 is SNHLY and CDR2 is FYNNEI. V lost 7 bases to trimming and J lost 6 bases; unmatched junction nucleotides: 5. The chain recombines TRBV2 with TRBJ2-3; 9 bases line up with TRBD2. The sample in question was CD4+ T cells sorted from PBMCs, obtained about 23 months after vaccination. The receptor's source is a man aged 45 to 75 who received an inactivated influenza vaccine. CDR3: CASNLAGVDTQYF. CDR3 DNA sequence: TGTGCCAGCAATTTAGCGGGAGTGGATACGCAGTATTTT.